Shown below are 28 T cell receptor beta chains from a single sample sequenced in a study of cytomegalovirus exposure and HLA in healthy donors. Vbeta (60) and Jbeta (13) primers were used in the PCR. Sequencing was performed with immunoSEQ multiplex PCR; in TCRdb, only in-frame clones are kept and a portion is missing. The sample has 85,000 to 100,000 clones; 55% to 75% are singletons. The sequencing sample was made of PBMCs. All receptors derive from a man aged 50 to 60 in good health and CMV-seronegative.

J is TRBJ1-1 and V is TRBV5-1, with D perhaps TRBD1 (5 bases). Trimming stripped 0 bases from V and 1 base from J, with 13 bases between. The CDR3 covers 16 residues. Looked up from germline, CDR1 is SGHRS and CDR2 is YFSETQ. The CDR3 bases are TGCGCCAGCAGCTTGGGGCCAGGGCGGGGGAACACTGAAGCTTTCTTT. This translates into CASSLGPGRGNTEAFF.

This chain uses TRBV25-1 with TRBJ2-7, with D possibly TRBD1 on 5 matching bases. The CDR3 has 13 residues. V shed 3 bases and J shed 5 bases, with 11 bases lying between them. Per the germline V gene, CDR1 is MGHDK and CDR2 is SYGVNS. This CDR3 reads CASSDPGLHEQYV. CDR3 sequence (DNA): TGTGCCAGCAGTGACCCAGGGCTCCACGAGCAGTACGTC.

The chain joins TRBV5-1 to TRBJ2-3; the match to TRBD2 covers 7 bases. J lost 3 bases, V lost 7 bases, and 14 bases had no gene match. Germline CDR1 is SGHRS and CDR2 is YFSETQ. The CDR3 covers 16 residues. The chain's CDR3 is CASQSLGRASTDTQYF. In nucleotides, the CDR3 is TGCGCCAGCCAGTCCCTGGGGAGGGCTAGTACAGATACGCAGTATTTT.

The chain couples TRBV6-4 to TRBJ2-3, with 10 positions matching TRBD2. The germline gives CDR1 MRHNA, CDR2 SNTAGT. V lost 5 bases and J lost 0; bases outside the gene matches: 2. The CDR3 covers 15 residues. CDR3 in amino acids: CASSPTSGSTDTQYF. CDR3 bases: TGTGCCAGCAGTCCGACTAGCGGGAGCACAGATACGCAGTATTTT.

This clone has a handful of counts. V and J are TRBV4-1 and TRBJ2-7; 12 nucleotides match TRBD1. The CDR3 is made up of 16 amino acids. The germline V gene encodes CDR1 MGHRA and CDR2 YSYEKL. V lost 3 bases and J lost 4; bases outside the gene matches: 7. This CDR3 is CASSHQGDRGRYEQYF. The CDR3 DNA follows: TGCGCCAGCAGCCACCAAGGGGACAGGGGGCGTTACGAGCAGTACTTC.

The V and J genes are TRBV18 and TRBJ2-3; D perhaps matches TRBD2 (6 bases). The CDR3 sequence is 15 residues long. Between the trimmed V and J ends, which lost 2 bases and 6 bases, there was a span of 15 bases. In germline, CDR1 is KGHSH, CDR2 LQKENI. The chain's CDR3 is CASSPGTLHPDTQYF. The DNA for the CDR3 is TGTGCCAGCTCACCAGGGACTCTACATCCGGATACGCAGTATTTT.

The chain has TRBV28 and TRBJ1-1; 8 nucleotides line up with TRBD1. V trimming: 6 bases; J trimming: 4 bases; junction bases outside the gene matches: 13. The CDR3 runs 16 residues. Germline CDR1 and CDR2: MDHEN and SYDVKM. Written as DNA, the CDR3 is TGTGCCAGCAGCTATACCACAGGGGGAGTGGCCACTGAAGCTTTCTTT. Amino acids: CASSYTTGGVATEAFF. The variable domain in full, completed from reference TRBV28 and TRBJ1-1, reads DVKVTQSSRYLVKRTGEKVFLECVQDMDHENMFWYRQDPGLGLRLIYFSYDVKMKEKGDIPEGYSVSREKKERFSLILESASTNQTSMYLCASSYTTGGVATEAFFGQGTRLTVV.

This chain links TRBV7-2 with TRBJ2-5, with D perhaps TRBD1 (5 bases). CDR3 length: 15 amino acids. From germline, CDR1 is SGHTA and CDR2 FQGNSA. V was shortened by 2 bases and J by 7 bases, with 17 bases between the two germline ends. Here the CDR3 reads CASSLQGWPPGTQYF. The CDR3 nucleotides are TGTGCCAGCAGCTTACAGGGTTGGCCCCCCGGGACCCAGTACTTC.

This clone was observed a few times. A read error may account for a junction end that differs from germline. Here the CDR3 DNA reads TGTGCCATCACTGAGAACGCCCCCGGGACTAGCGGGAGGTCACGTCAGTACAATGAGCAGTTCTTC. Translation gives CAITENAPGTSGRSRQYNEQFF. The chain is built from TRBV10-3 and TRBJ2-1; 15 bases agree with TRBD2. Germline lookup yields CDR1 ENHRY and CDR2 SYGVKD. CDR3 length: 22 amino acids.

The chain couples TRBV4-1 to TRBJ1-2; 11 nucleotides line up with TRBD1. The trim removed 4 bases at V and 8 bases at J, leaving 9 bases unmatched. Germline V gene lookup returns CDR1 MGHRA and CDR2 YSYEKL. The CDR3 extends over 15 amino acids. The CDR3 DNA reads as TGCGCCAGCAGCCGACCAGGACAGGGGGCTGGAGGCTACACCTTC. Protein: CASSRPGQGAGGYTF.

The chain has TRBV11-2 and TRBJ1-1; possible D gene TRBD1, 6 bases. This CDR3 has 12 residues. The germline V gene has CDR1 SGHAT and CDR2 FQNNGV. The ends were cut back, 5 bases at V and 7 bases at J, with 11 bases in the middle. The chain's CDR3 is CASSLGGGEAFF. DNA of the CDR3: TGTGCCAGCAGCCTAGGGGGAGGTGAAGCTTTCTTT.

There are a few counts of this clone. The rearrangement joins TRBV30 to TRBJ2-7; 13 positions match TRBD2. After removal of 3 bases from V and 3 bases from J, the junction contained 2 bases not matched to a gene. Germline V gene data show CDR1 as GTSNPN and CDR2 as SVGIG (reference sequence). CDR3 size: 14 residues. The DNA of the CDR3 is TGTGCCTGGAGGCGGACTAGCGGGAGCTACGAGCAGTACGTC. This codes for CAWRRTSGSYEQYV.

This rearrangement joins TRBV7-2 to TRBJ2-4; 8 bases match TRBD1. The length of the CDR3 is 16 residues. In germline, CDR1 is SGHTA, CDR2 FQGNSA. J gave up 3 bases and V 5 bases, and 9 bases lay outside the gene matches. CDR3 amino acids: CASSPMDRAGKNIQYF. For the CDR3, the DNA is TGTGCCAGCAGCCCGATGGACAGGGCGGGCAAAAACATTCAGTACTTC.

The V gene is TRBV6-6, the J gene TRBJ1-4; D may be TRBD1 (6 bases). Germline V gene data show CDR1 as MNHNY and CDR2 as SVGAGI (reference sequence). The CDR3 is 12 residues long. Between the trimmed V and J ends, which lost 10 bases and 6 bases, there was a span of 12 bases. CDR3 nucleotides: TGTGCCATACAGGGTTTGGATGAAAAACTGTTTTTT. Its translation is CAIQGLDEKLFF.

The gene calls are TRBV5-1 and TRBJ2-3, with TRBD2 as a possible D gene (5 bases). CDR1 is SGHRS and CDR2 is YFSETQ in the germline V gene. V gave up 9 bases and J gave up 0 bases, with 14 bases separating them. CDR3 length: 14 amino acids. In DNA form, the CDR3 reads TGCGCCACCACGGAGGCAACTAGCACAGATACGCAGTATTTT. It translates to CATTEATSTDTQYF.

The V call is TRBV5-6, the J call TRBJ2-4; D is perhaps TRBD1 (5 bases). Per the germline V gene, CDR1 is SGHDT and CDR2 is YYEEEE. V lost 2 bases and J lost 0, with 9 bases in between. This CDR3 has 15 amino acids. The CDR3 bases are TGTGCCAGCAGCTTTACAGGCCTAGCCAAAAACATTCAGTACTTC. This codes for CASSFTGLAKNIQYF.

This clone was picked up a small number of times. The V gene is TRBV4-2, the J gene TRBJ1-5; tentatively, D is TRBD1 (6 bases). The CDR3 totals 17 residues. Between the trimmed V and J ends, which lost 0 bases and 1 base, there was a span of 13 bases. Germline CDR1 reads LGHNA; CDR2 reads YNFKEQ. CDR3 in amino acids: CASSQEGGQGSNQPQHF. The CDR3 DNA sequence: TGTGCCAGCAGCCAAGAAGGAGGTCAGGGGAGCAATCAGCCCCAGCATTTT.

This chain connects TRBV5-1 to TRBJ1-1; D is unresolved. This CDR3 contains 13 residues. The germline CDR1 and CDR2 sequences are SGHRS and YFSETQ. Between the trimmed V and J ends, which lost 4 bases and 4 bases, there was a span of 11 bases. The CDR3: CASSPPGSTEAFF. The CDR3 nucleotides read TGCGCCAGCAGCCCGCCAGGCTCCACTGAAGCTTTCTTT.

This chain joins TRBV7-8 and TRBJ2-5, with TRBD1 matching 8 bases. CDR1 and CDR2 from the germline V gene are SGHVS and FQNEAQ. This CDR3 is 13 amino acids long. The trim removed 4 bases at V and 2 bases at J, leaving 0 bases unmatched. The CDR3 nucleotides read TGTGCCAGCAGCTACAGGGGGCAAGAGACCCAGTACTTC. Residues: CASSYRGQETQYF.

The chain combines TRBV6-5 with TRBJ2-3, with a possible D match to TRBD1 (5 bases). In germline, CDR1 is MNHEY, CDR2 SVGAGI. The CDR3 sequence is 16 residues long. Trimming cost V 0 bases and J 0 bases, with 10 bases left between them. The DNA of the CDR3 is TGTGCCAGCAGTTACTCGGTGACAGCCAGCACAGATACGCAGTATTTT. Its protein product is CASSYSVTASTDTQYF.

V gene TRBV5-4 combines with J gene TRBJ1-2; tentatively, D is TRBD1 (6 bases). Trimming removed 1 base at V and 13 bases at J, with 17 bases between. The length of the CDR3 is 13 residues. From germline, CDR1 is SGHNT and CDR2 YYREEE (reference sequence). The DNA for the CDR3 is TGTGCCAGCAGCTTGTGGGGGCTGCCCGTCTTCACCTTC. It yields the protein CASSLWGLPVFTF.

Of note for this clone: Other DNA sequences from this sample encode an identical CDR3 as well. The chain combines TRBV7-2 with TRBJ1-5, with no clear D. Germline V gene lookup returns CDR1 SGHTA and CDR2 FQGNSA. V gave up 5 bases and J gave up 7 bases, with 12 bases separating them. The CDR3 spans 13 residues. The CDR3 DNA sequence: TGTGCCAGCAGCCTACGCGAGGGACAGCCCCAGCATTTT. Translation: CASSLREGQPQHF.

CDR3 amino acids: CASSPDRSDTQYF. CDR3 sequence (DNA): TGTGCCAGCAGTCCGGACAGGTCAGATACGCAGTATTTT. The chain links TRBV6-1 to TRBJ2-3; TRBD1 matches 7 bases. Germline CDR1 reads MNHNS; CDR2 reads SASEGT. The CDR3 consists of 13 residues. Trimming took 5 bases from V and 4 from J; bases not matched to a gene: 3.

V gene TRBV4-1 combines with J gene TRBJ2-5, with 8 bases aligning to TRBD1. The CDR3 totals 16 residues. Germline loops: CDR1 MGHRA, CDR2 YSYEKL. V shed 6 bases, J shed 5 bases, and the junction held 14 bases outside the gene matches. The CDR3 here is CASSTTIGQGWETQYF. The CDR3 coding sequence is TGCGCCAGCAGTACGACGATAGGACAGGGTTGGGAGACCCAGTACTTC.

This clone occurred once. Other nucleotide sequences from this sample produce the same CDR3. The V gene is TRBV7-3, the J gene TRBJ2-7; D is uncertain. This CDR3 has 13 amino acids. V lost 6 bases to trimming and J lost 0 bases, with 9 bases between them. Germline V gene lookup returns CDR1 SGHTA and CDR2 FQGTGA. The CDR3 spells CASSPSGSYEQYF. In nucleotides, the CDR3 is TGTGCCAGCAGTCCCTCGGGCTCCTACGAGCAGTACTTC.

This chain connects TRBV15 to TRBJ2-3; 9 bases are a match to TRBD2. Germline CDR1 reads LNHNV; CDR2 reads YYDKDF (reference sequence). Germline trimming cut 0 bases from V and 5 bases from J; bases unmatched to any gene: 6. This CDR3 has 16 residues. The CDR3 region is CATSRDVAGVGDTQYF. Here the CDR3 DNA reads TGTGCCACCAGCAGAGATGTAGCGGGGGTGGGAGATACGCAGTATTTT.

V and J are TRBV20-1 and TRBJ2-7, with D possibly matching TRBD1 (5 bases). The V end was cut by 6 bases, the J end by 6 bases, with 12 bases between. The V gene's germline CDR1 is DFQATT and CDR2 SNEGSKA (reference sequence). This CDR3 is 11 amino acids long. The chain's CDR3 is CSAFRVGEQYF. CDR3 bases: TGCAGTGCCTTCAGGGTAGGCGAGCAGTACTTC.

This clone was counted only a few times. J is TRBJ2-5 and V is TRBV9; D not certain. Looked up from germline, CDR1 is SGDLS and CDR2 is YYNGEE. The CDR3 totals 14 residues. The V end was cut by 3 bases, the J end by 4 bases, with 13 bases between. In DNA, the CDR3 is TGTGCCAGCAGCGACACAACCGGCGGAGAGACCCAGTACTTC. Translation: CASSDTTGGETQYF.